These 20 T cell receptor beta chains were all obtained from the same sample, sequenced in a study of regulatory T cells in long-lasting Graves disease. Noted time point: newly diagnosed GD, antithyroid drugs for less than 3 months. The TCR library used RNA extracted from PBMCs. Investigators prepared the TCR beta libraries by applying iRepertoire HTBI primers and Arm-PCR of CDR3 regions. TCRdb recomputed calls from the multiplex PCR reads with MiXCR, one row per CDR3 protein. The data hold some 340,000 distinct CDR3 sequences, with 12% observed a single time. These data also featured in a second study, about T cells in Graves' hyperthyroidism and ophthalmopathy.

The sample here was peripheral blood mononuclear cells (PBMCs), taken at new diagnosis, from a patient treated with antithyroid drugs. The receptors were sampled from a woman in her late teens or twenties with Graves disease.

This clonotype occurred many times. CDR3 region: CASSTRRVEGYTF. CDR3 DNA sequence: TGTGCCAGCAGTACTCGCAGGGTCGAAGGCTACACCTTC. This chain links TRBV12-3 or TRBV12-4 with TRBJ1-2; D may be TRBD1 (5 bases). V gave up 5 bases and J gave up 8 bases, with 15 bases separating them. The CDR3 consists of 13 residues.

The table lists this clonotype with many counts. The chain recombines TRBV7-2 with TRBJ2-1, with 7 bases lining up with TRBD2. Germline V CDR1 and CDR2: SGHTA, FQGNSA. With 1 base clipped from V and 1 base from J, the junction kept 7 bases outside the gene matches. The CDR3 length is 17 residues. The CDR3 region has the DNA TGTGCCAGCAGCTTAGGGCCTAGCGGATGGTCCTACAATGAGCAGTTCTTC. This sequence encodes CASSLGPSGWSYNEQFF.

This clonotype was detected ten times or more. This chain joins TRBV27 and TRBJ1-5; D possibly corresponds to TRBD1 (5 bases). V shed 2 bases and J shed 6 bases, with 20 bases lying between them. CDR3 length equals 17 residues. Germline V gives CDR1 MNHEY, CDR2 SMNVEV (reference sequence). The CDR3 DNA follows: TGTGCCAGCAGTTTAATGTCGGGACCGCGGGCTGGTCAGCCCCAGCATTTT. Its protein product is CASSLMSGPRAGQPQHF.

This clonotype was seen ten or more times. The chain employs TRBV7-2 and TRBJ1-2, with unresolved D. The V and J ends lost 0 bases and 6 bases respectively, with 11 bases between them. Per germline, CDR1 SGHTA and CDR2 FQGNSA. The CDR3 runs to 14 residues. CDR3 in amino acids: CASSLALTVDGYTF. CDR3 nucleotide sequence: TGTGCCAGCAGCTTAGCCCTAACGGTTGATGGCTACACCTTC.

The chain has TRBV5-6 and TRBJ2-3, with 8 bases that match TRBD1. From germline, CDR1 is SGHDT and CDR2 YYEEEE. This CDR3 region has 15 residues. V shed 1 base, J shed 0 bases, and the junction held 1 base outside the gene matches. The CDR3 DNA reads as TGTGCCAGCAGCTTGAACAGGGGGAGCACAGATACGCAGTATTTT. Residues: CASSLNRGSTDTQYF.

Ten or more counts support this clonotype. The DNA for the CDR3 is TGTGCCAGCAGTGGACTCCGCGGTCGGGGCACCGGGGAGCTGTTTTTT. Amino acids: CASSGLRGRGTGELFF. The V call is TRBV2, the J call TRBJ2-2, with D maybe TRBD2 (5 bases). V shed 4 bases and J shed 4 bases, with 16 bases lying between them. This CDR3 region has 16 residues. Germline V gene lookup returns CDR1 SNHLY and CDR2 FYNNEI.

This clonotype was recorded at least ten times. The chain is built from TRBV7-9 and TRBJ1-1; tentatively, D is TRBD1 (5 bases). The CDR3 runs 14 residues. CDR1 and CDR2 (germline): SEHNR, FQNEAQ (reference sequence). V dropped 5 bases and J dropped 11 bases, with 21 bases sitting between them. CDR3 nucleotides: TGTGCCAGCAGCCCCCAGGGTCGGGGCGAAGGGGCTTTCTTT. Its translation is CASSPQGRGEGAFF.

In regard to this clonotype: A much larger clonotype is one base distant, so this may be a read error. The chain recombines TRBV6-2 or TRBV6-3 with TRBJ1-6, with 8 bases aligning to TRBD1. In germline, CDR1 is MNHEY, CDR2 SVGEGT. The CDR3 contains 17 residues. CDR3 coding DNA: TGTGCCAGCAGTTATGTCCAGGGGGCTTCCTATAATTCACCCCCCCACTTT. Protein product: CASSYVQGASYNSPPHF.

A few counts support this clonotype. The chain has TRBV20-1 and TRBJ2-5, with D hard to call. The CDR3 sequence is 13 residues long. In germline, CDR1 is DFQATT, CDR2 SNEGSKA (reference sequence). V lost 6 bases, J lost 7 bases, and 18 bases lay in between. CDR3 nucleotides: TGCAGTGCAAAACCGGGCTACAAAGGGACCCAGTACTTC. Translation: CSAKPGYKGTQYF.

This clonotype was counted many times. The chain combines TRBV7-2 with TRBJ2-1; the match to TRBD2 covers 7 bases. Germline V gene sequence: CDR1 SGHTA, CDR2 FQGNSA. J lost 2 bases, V lost 0 bases, and 1 base had no gene match. The CDR3 has 15 amino acids. For the CDR3, the DNA is TGTGCCAGCAGCTTAGCGGGGGGGACCTACAATGAGCAGTTCTTC. This gives the protein CASSLAGGTYNEQFF.

This clonotype was observed many times. This chain links TRBV15 with TRBJ2-5; TRBD1 matches 12 bases. Per the germline V gene, CDR1 is LNHNV and CDR2 is YYDKDF (reference sequence). The CDR3 sequence is 17 residues long. With V trimmed by 3 bases and J by 4 bases, 9 bases remained unmatched. The chain's CDR3 is CATSSWGTGGVGETQYF. CDR3 coding DNA: TGTGCCACCAGCAGTTGGGGGACAGGGGGCGTGGGAGAGACCCAGTACTTC.

This clonotype was recorded at least ten times. This chain uses TRBV6-2 or TRBV6-3 with TRBJ2-2; D ambiguous. The V and J ends lost 5 bases and 2 bases respectively, with 15 bases between them. Germline V gene lookup returns CDR1 MNHEY and CDR2 SVGEGT. CDR3 length: 16 residues. The chain's CDR3 is CASSVSRRVNTGELFF. In DNA form, the CDR3 reads TGTGCCAGCAGTGTCTCGCGTAGGGTCAACACCGGGGAGCTGTTTTTT.

Only a few counts were recorded for this clonotype. The chain uses TRBV7-9 and TRBJ2-1, with TRBD1 matching over 7 bases. With 0 bases clipped from V and 1 base from J, the junction kept 0 bases outside the gene matches. The CDR3 has 15 amino acids. Germline V lookup: CDR1 SEHNR, CDR2 FQNEAQ (reference sequence). CDR3 DNA: TGTGCCAGCAGCTTAGCACAGGGGTCCTACAATGAGCAGTTCTTC. Its protein product is CASSLAQGSYNEQFF.

This clonotype was seen repeatedly, ten times or more. This rearrangement joins TRBV20-1 to TRBJ2-1, with D perhaps given as TRBD1 or TRBD2 (5 bases each). Trimming removed 5 bases at V and 6 bases at J, with 14 bases between. The germline CDR1 and CDR2 sequences are DFQATT and SNEGSKA (reference sequence). The CDR3 sequence is 13 residues long. CDR3 bases: TGCAGTGCTCCCCGATCCGGGACCAATGAGCAGTTCTTC. Translation: CSAPRSGTNEQFF.

This clonotype occurred many times. The gene calls are TRBV2 and TRBJ1-1, with D uncertain. The V gene lost 1 base and the J gene lost 7 bases, with 4 bases spanning the gap. Germline V gene lookup returns CDR1 SNHLY and CDR2 FYNNEI. The CDR3 is made up of 11 amino acids. The CDR3 is CASSEGSEAFF. The DNA of the CDR3 is TGTGCCAGCAGTGAAGGGAGTGAAGCTTTCTTT.

In this sample, this clonotype turned up many times. The J gene is TRBJ2-1, the V gene TRBV5-1; TRBD2 agrees at 7 bases. The CDR3 has 19 amino acids. V was pared by 6 bases and J by 0 bases, with 18 bases of the junction left unmatched. Germline CDR1 and CDR2: SGHRS and YFSETQ. DNA for the CDR3: TGCGCCAGCACAACGGGAGGCCGGGGTGGTAGGAGCTCCTACAATGAGCAGTTCTTC. Translated: CASTTGGRGGRSSYNEQFF. The full variable domain, with the rest looked up from reference TRBV5-1 and TRBJ2-1, is KAGVTQTPRYLIKTRGQQVTLSCSPISGHRSVSWYQQTPGQGLQFLFEYFSETQRNKGNFPGRFSGRQFSNSRSEMNVSTLELGDSALYLCASTTGGRGGRSSYNEQFFGPGTRLTVL.

This clonotype was found many times. The gene calls are TRBV20-1 and TRBJ1-1, with D possibly being TRBD1 (5 bases). The CDR3 length is 13 residues. In germline, CDR1 is DFQATT, CDR2 SNEGSKA (reference sequence). V gave up 5 bases and J gave up 3 bases, with 13 bases separating them. This CDR3 reads CSAHPGEDTEAFF. The CDR3 DNA is TGCAGTGCTCACCCGGGGGAGGACACTGAAGCTTTCTTT.

The table lists this clonotype with many counts. The rearrangement uses TRBV7-9 and TRBJ1-1; D gene ambiguous. CDR3 length equals 15 residues. Germline V lookup: CDR1 SEHNR, CDR2 FQNEAQ (reference sequence). The V and J ends lost 0 bases and 1 base respectively, with 9 bases between them. In nucleotides, the CDR3 is TGTGCCAGCAGCTTAGCGGCGGTCTCGAACACTGAAGCTTTCTTT. This codes for CASSLAAVSNTEAFF.

This clonotype has a count of ten or more. CDR3 sequence reads: CASSPTGGLEDYTF. The CDR3 nucleotides read TGTGCCAGTTCTCCGACAGGGGGCTTAGAAGACTACACCTTC. J is TRBJ1-2 and V is TRBV6-1; 10 bases align to TRBD1. CDR3 length: 14 residues. The V and J ends lost 9 bases and 10 bases, in that order; junction bases with no gene match: 14. Per germline, CDR1 MNHNS and CDR2 SASEGT.

The table lists this clonotype with many counts. This chain links TRBV10-3 with TRBJ2-1, with D unclear. This CDR3 has 13 amino acids. Trimming shortened V by 3 bases and J by 0 bases, and 3 bases separated the two germline ends. Germline V gene lookup returns CDR1 ENHRY and CDR2 SYGVKD. The CDR3: CAISDSSYNEQFF. DNA for the CDR3: TGTGCCATCAGTGACTCCTCCTACAATGAGCAGTTCTTC.